A single sample gave rise to the 5 T cell receptor beta chains below, sequenced in a study of control samples from healthy donors and cancer patients. TCRdb keeps only in-frame clones here, not all; method: immunoSEQ multiplex PCR. Of around 170,000 clones listed, 80% to 95% are singletons. What was sequenced was blood. The origin of the receptors is a woman aged 25 to 39 in good health.

The chain combines TRBV12-5 with TRBJ2-5, with 12 positions matching TRBD2. Trimming at V came to 2 bases and at J to 1 base, leaving 8 bases not matched to a gene. Looked up from germline, CDR1 is LGHNT and CDR2 is FRNRAP. The CDR3 spans 18 residues. The DNA of the CDR3 is TGTGCTAGTGGTTTGTCTCTACTGACTAGCGGGAGCCAAGAGACCCAGTACTTC. It encodes CASGLSLLTSGSQETQYF.

J is TRBJ2-7 and V is TRBV5-8; tentative D call: TRBD2 (6 bases). The CDR3 is 13 residues long. CDR1 is SGHTS and CDR2 is YDEGEE in the germline V gene. V lost 3 bases and J 0 bases, leaving 7 bases between the germline ends. The CDR3 coding sequence is TGTGCCAGCAGCTCTAGCGACTCCTACGAGCAGTACTTC. Encoded protein: CASSSSDSYEQYF.

V and J are TRBV6-6 and TRBJ2-2, with 10 positions matching TRBD2. Per germline, CDR1 MNHNY and CDR2 SVGAGI (reference sequence). CDR3 length: 17 amino acids. The J segment lost 1 base and the V segment lost 8 bases, leaving 10 bases of the junction unmatched. CDR3 amino acids: CASCPTGLAENTGELFF. The CDR3 region has the DNA TGTGCCAGCTGTCCGACTGGACTAGCGGAGAACACCGGGGAGCTGTTTTTT.

The chain carries TRBV28 and TRBJ2-1; 14 bases fit TRBD2. The CDR3 loop spans 17 amino acids. Trimming cost V 0 bases and J 6 bases; bases outside gene matches: 4. Germline CDR1 reads MDHEN; CDR2 reads SYDVKM. CDR3 sequence: CASSLWRLAGGLNEQFF. DNA for the CDR3: TGTGCCAGCAGTTTATGGCGACTAGCGGGAGGGCTCAATGAGCAGTTCTTC.

The chain combines TRBV13 with TRBJ2-7; D might be TRBD2 (5 bases). The CDR3 has 13 amino acids. The V gene lost 5 bases and the J gene lost 7 bases, with 15 bases spanning the gap. Germline assignment: CDR1 PRHDT and CDR2 FYEKMQ (reference sequence). The chain's CDR3 is CASSPGLSGEQYF. Written as DNA, the CDR3 is TGTGCCAGCAGCCCCGGGTTGTCGGGGGAGCAGTACTTC.